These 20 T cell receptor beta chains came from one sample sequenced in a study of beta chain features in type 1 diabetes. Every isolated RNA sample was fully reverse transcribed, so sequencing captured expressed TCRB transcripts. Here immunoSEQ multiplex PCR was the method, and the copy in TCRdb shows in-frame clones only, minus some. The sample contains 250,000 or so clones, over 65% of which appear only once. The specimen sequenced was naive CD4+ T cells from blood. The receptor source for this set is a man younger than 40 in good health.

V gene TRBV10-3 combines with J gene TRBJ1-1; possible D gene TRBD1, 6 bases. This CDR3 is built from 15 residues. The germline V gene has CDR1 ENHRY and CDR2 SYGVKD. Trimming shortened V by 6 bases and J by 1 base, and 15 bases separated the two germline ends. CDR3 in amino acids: CAISRDTSSNTEAFF. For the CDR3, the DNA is TGTGCCATCAGCAGGGACACCAGTTCGAACACTGAAGCTTTCTTT.

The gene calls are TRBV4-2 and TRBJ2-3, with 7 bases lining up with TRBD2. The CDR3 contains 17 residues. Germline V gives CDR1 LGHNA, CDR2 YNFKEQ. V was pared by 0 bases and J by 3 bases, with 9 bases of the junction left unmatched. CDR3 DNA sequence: TGTGCCAGCAGCCAAGACGGACGGGGGGACCAAACAGATACGCAGTATTTT. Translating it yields CASSQDGRGDQTDTQYF.

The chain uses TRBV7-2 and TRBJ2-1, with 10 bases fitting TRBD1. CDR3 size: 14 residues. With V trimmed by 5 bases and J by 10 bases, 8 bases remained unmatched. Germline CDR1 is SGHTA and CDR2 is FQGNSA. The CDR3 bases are TGTGCCAGCAGCCTAGACAGGGGGCTTCGGGAGCAGTTCTTC. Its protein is CASSLDRGLREQFF.

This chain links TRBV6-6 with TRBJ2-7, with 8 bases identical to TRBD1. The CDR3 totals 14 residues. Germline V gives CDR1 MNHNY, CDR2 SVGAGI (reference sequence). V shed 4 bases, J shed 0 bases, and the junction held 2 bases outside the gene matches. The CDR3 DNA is TGTGCCAGCAGTTCGGGACAGGACTCCTACGAGCAGTACTTC. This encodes CASSSGQDSYEQYF.

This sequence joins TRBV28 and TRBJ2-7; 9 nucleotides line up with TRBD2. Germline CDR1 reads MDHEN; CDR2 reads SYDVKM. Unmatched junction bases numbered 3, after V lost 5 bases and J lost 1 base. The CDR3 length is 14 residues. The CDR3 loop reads CASSPGLASYEQYF. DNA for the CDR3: TGTGCCAGCAGTCCCGGACTAGCGTCCTACGAGCAGTACTTC.

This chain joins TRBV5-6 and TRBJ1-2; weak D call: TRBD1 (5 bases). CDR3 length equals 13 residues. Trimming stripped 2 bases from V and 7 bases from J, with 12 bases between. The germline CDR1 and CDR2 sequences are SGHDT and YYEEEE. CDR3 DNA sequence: TGTGCCAGCAGCTTCACCGGGAGGGGTGGCTACACCTTC. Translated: CASSFTGRGGYTF.

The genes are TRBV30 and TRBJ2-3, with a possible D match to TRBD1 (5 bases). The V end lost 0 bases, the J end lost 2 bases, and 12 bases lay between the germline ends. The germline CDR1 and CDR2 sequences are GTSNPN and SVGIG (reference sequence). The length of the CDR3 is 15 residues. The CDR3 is CAWSVGRVSTDTQYF. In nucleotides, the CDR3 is TGTGCCTGGAGTGTTGGCAGGGTATCCACAGATACGCAGTATTTT. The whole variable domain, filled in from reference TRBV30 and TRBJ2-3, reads SQTIHQWPATLVQPVGSPLSLECTVEGTSNPNLYWYRQAAGRGLQLLFYSVGIGQISSEVPQNLSASRPQDRQFILSSKKLLLSDSGFYLCAWSVGRVSTDTQYFGPGTRLTVL.

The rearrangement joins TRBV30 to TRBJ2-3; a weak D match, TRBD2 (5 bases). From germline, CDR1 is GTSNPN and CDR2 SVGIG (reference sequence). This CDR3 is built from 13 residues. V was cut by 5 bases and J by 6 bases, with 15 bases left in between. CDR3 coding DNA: TGTGCCTGGGACAATGGGCGAGGGGATACGCAGTATTTT. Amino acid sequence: CAWDNGRGDTQYF.

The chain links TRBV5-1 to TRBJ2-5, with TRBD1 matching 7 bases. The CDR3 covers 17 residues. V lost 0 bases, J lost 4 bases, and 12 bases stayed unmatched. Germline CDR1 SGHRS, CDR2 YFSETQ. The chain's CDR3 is CASSLGSSLKGAETQYF. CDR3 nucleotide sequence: TGCGCCAGCAGCTTGGGATCCTCGTTAAAGGGGGCAGAGACCCAGTACTTC. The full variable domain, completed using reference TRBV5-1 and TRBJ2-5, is KAGVTQTPRYLIKTRGQQVTLSCSPISGHRSVSWYQQTPGQGLQFLFEYFSETQRNKGNFPGRFSGRQFSNSRSEMNVSTLELGDSALYLCASSLGSSLKGAETQYFGPGTRLLVL.

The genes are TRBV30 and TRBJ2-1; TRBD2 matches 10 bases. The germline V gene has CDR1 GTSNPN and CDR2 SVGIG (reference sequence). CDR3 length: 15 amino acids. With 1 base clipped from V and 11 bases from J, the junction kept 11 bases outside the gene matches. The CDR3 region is CAWSDPGLATAKQFF. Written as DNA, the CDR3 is TGTGCCTGGAGTGATCCGGGACTAGCGACTGCCAAGCAGTTCTTC.

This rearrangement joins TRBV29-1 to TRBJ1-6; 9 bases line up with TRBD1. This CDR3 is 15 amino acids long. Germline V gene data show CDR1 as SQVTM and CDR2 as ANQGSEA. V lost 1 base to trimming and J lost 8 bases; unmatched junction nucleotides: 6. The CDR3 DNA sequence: TGCAGCGTTGAAGGGGGACAGGGTAAGGATTCACCCCTCCACTTT. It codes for CSVEGGQGKDSPLHF.

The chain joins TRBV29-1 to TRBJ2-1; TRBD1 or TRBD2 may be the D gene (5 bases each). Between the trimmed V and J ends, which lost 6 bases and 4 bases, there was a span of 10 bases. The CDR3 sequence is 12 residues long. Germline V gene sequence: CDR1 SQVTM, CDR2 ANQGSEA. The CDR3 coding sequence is TGCAGCGTGACCGGGGCTTACAATGAGCAGTTCTTC. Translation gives CSVTGAYNEQFF.

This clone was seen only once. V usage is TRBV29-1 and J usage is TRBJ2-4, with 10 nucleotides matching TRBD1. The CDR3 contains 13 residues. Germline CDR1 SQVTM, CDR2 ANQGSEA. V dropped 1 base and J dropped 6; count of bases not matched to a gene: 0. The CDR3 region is CSVEGTGGNIQYF. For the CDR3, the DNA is TGCAGCGTTGAAGGGACAGGGGGAAACATTCAGTACTTC. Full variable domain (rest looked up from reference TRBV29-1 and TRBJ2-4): SAVISQKPSRDICQRGTSLTIQCQVDSQVTMMFWYRQQPGQSLTLIATANQGSEATYESGFVIDKFPISRPNLTFSTLTVSNMSPEDSSIYLCSVEGTGGNIQYFGAGTRLSVL.

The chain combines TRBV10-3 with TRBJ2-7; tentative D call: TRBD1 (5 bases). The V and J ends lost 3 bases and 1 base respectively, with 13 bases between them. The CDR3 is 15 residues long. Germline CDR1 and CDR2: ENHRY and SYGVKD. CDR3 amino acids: CAISDDGKGSYEQYF. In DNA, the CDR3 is TGTGCCATCAGTGATGATGGGAAGGGGTCCTACGAGCAGTACTTC.

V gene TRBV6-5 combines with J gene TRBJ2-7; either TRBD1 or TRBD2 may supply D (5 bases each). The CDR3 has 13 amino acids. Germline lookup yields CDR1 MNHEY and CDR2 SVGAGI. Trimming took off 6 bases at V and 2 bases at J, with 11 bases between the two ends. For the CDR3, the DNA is TGTGCCAGCAGCCGGGGCATGACCTACGAGCAGTACTTC. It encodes CASSRGMTYEQYF.

For the CDR3, the DNA is TGTGCCTGGAGTCTAAGGGGCAGGGGGCGAGAGACCCAGTACTTC. This encodes CAWSLRGRGRETQYF. This chain joins TRBV30 and TRBJ2-5, with 8 bases lining up with TRBD1. Per the germline V gene, CDR1 is GTSNPN and CDR2 is SVGIG (reference sequence). Trimming cost V 2 bases and J 4 bases; bases outside gene matches: 9. The CDR3 is 15 residues long.

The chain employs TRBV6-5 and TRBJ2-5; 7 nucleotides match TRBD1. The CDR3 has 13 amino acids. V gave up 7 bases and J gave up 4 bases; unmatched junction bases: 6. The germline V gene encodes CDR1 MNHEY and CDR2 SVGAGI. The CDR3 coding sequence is TGTGCCAGCAAAACGACAGGGACAGAGACCCAGTACTTC. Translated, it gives CASKTTGTETQYF.

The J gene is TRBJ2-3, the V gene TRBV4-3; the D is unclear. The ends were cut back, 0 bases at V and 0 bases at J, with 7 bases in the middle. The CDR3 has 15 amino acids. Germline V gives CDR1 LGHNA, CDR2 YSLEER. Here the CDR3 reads CASSQEWASTDTQYF. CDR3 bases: TGCGCCAGCAGCCAAGAATGGGCTAGCACAGATACGCAGTATTTT.

In DNA form, the CDR3 reads TGTGCCTGGAGCTACCAGCTTAATGAAAAACTGTTTTTT. It encodes CAWSYQLNEKLFF. The rearrangement links TRBV30 to TRBJ1-4; no reliable D call. This CDR3 is 13 amino acids long. Trimming stripped 3 bases from V and 4 bases from J, with 9 bases between. Per the germline V gene, CDR1 is GTSNPN and CDR2 is SVGIG (reference sequence).

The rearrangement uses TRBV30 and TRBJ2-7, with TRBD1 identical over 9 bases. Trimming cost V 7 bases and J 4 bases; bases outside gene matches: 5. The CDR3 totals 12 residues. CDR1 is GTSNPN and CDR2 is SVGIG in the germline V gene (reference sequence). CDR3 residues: CASSGTGYEQYF. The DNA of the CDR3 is TGTGCCTCCTCCGGGACAGGGTACGAGCAGTACTTC.